These T cell receptor beta chains were read from a single sample in a study of blood T cell repertoires in COVID-19. Sequencing was performed with immunoSEQ multiplex PCR; in TCRdb, only in-frame clones are kept and a portion is missing. The data contain about 220,000 clones, more than 75% of them singletons. Sequenced input: peripheral blood. These receptor sequences come from a woman aged 70-85 years with COVID-19, enrolled during active disease. Both conserved end residues are part of each CDR3. Each record gives: J gene, V gene, D gene, clone size, CDR3 protein, CDR3 DNA. A D gene is named only where the DNA matches it firmly. Size tells how often a clone was seen (once, few, many) or the class of an expanded clone, and some rows leave it out.

TRBJ1-1	TRBV4-3	-	-	CASSQVGATDYTEAFF	TGCGCCAGCAGCCAAGTGGGGGCGACAGACTACACTGAAGCTTTCTTT
TRBJ2-7	TRBV3-1/TRBV3-2	-	-	CASSPNPSSQYF	TGTGCCAGCAGCCCCAACCCTAGCTCGCAGTACTTC
TRBJ1-4	TRBV19	TRBD1	-	CASSRQGPNEKLFF	TGTGCCAGTAGTCGACAGGGGCCCAATGAAAAACTGTTTTTT
TRBJ1-1	TRBV29-1	-	-	CSVRIGVKNTEAFF	TGCAGCGTTCGGATAGGAGTAAAGAACACTGAAGCTTTCTTT
TRBJ2-2	TRBV4-3	-	-	CASSHVTGPGGELFF	TGCGCCAGCAGCCATGTGACCGGGCCGGGGGGGGAGCTGTTTTTT
TRBJ2-3	TRBV7-2	TRBD2	once	CASSLARLAGVDTQYF	TGTGCCAGCAGCTTAGCCCGCCTAGCGGGAGTAGATACGCAGTATTTT
TRBJ2-3	TRBV4-3	TRBD2	-	CASSQALAGGRYRTDTQYF	TGCGCCAGCAGCCAAGCTCTAGCGGGAGGCCGATACCGCACAGATACGCAGTATTTT
TRBJ1-3	TRBV5-4	TRBD1	-	CASSLGQGGNTIYF	TGTGCCAGCAGCTTGGGACAGGGGGGAAACACCATATATTTT
TRBJ2-5	TRBV7-2	TRBD2	once	CASSSGLAGGFETQYF	TGTGCCAGCAGCTCGGGACTAGCGGGAGGATTTGAGACCCAGTACTTC
TRBJ1-2	TRBV29-1	TRBD1	-	CSVERTGGYGYTF	TGCAGCGTTGAAAGGACAGGGGGGTATGGCTACACCTTC
TRBJ2-1	TRBV24-1	-	once	CATSPAGSYNEQFF	TGTGCCACCAGTCCTGCGGGATCCTACAATGAGCAGTTCTTC
TRBJ1-2	TRBV19	-	-	CASSIHTGNYGYTF	TGTGCCAGTAGTATACACACAGGAAACTATGGCTACACCTTC
TRBJ1-4	TRBV7-9	TRBD1	-	CASSLRQGNEKLFF	TGTGCCAGCAGCTTAAGACAGGGGAATGAAAAACTGTTTTTT
TRBJ2-7	TRBV28	TRBD1	-	CASSPRQGRQYF	TGTGCCAGCAGTCCACGACAGGGGAGGCAGTACTTC
TRBJ1-1	TRBV20-1	-	once	CSARELTEAFF	TGCAGTGCTAGAGAACTCACTGAAGCTTTCTTT
TRBJ1-5	TRBV3-1/TRBV3-2	-	-	CASSHWGPDQPQHF	TGTGCCAGCAGCCATTGGGGGCCCGATCAGCCCCAGCATTTT
TRBJ2-7	TRBV9	TRBD2	-	CASSGGGPGEQYF	TGTGCCAGCAGCGGGGGAGGGCCGGGGGAGCAGTACTTC
TRBJ1-5	TRBV28	-	-	CASRGRGWQPQHF	TGTGCCAGCAGGGGGCGGGGGTGGCAGCCCCAGCATTTT